This section outlines one T cell receptor beta chain sequence together with its context. Its antigen is unknown. Base-call qualities are not available, and no considerably larger clone is one nucleotide away. The data originate from a study of cytomegalovirus exposure and HLA in healthy donors (dated by TCRdb to about 2017). General notes on the study: In an earlier analysis of under 600 of the donors, 250 to 300 Gb of sequence data and 95 million to 130 million unique TCR beta sequences from roughly 180 million T cells were reported. Approximately 310 gigabases of sequencing data and tens of millions of unique TCR sequences were included in an early release covering over 600 HLA-typed donors. Among the approximately 400 genotyped donors, approximately 77% belonged to the genetic ancestry cluster associated with self-reported Caucasian donors. The study aimed to test whether cataloging public T cell receptors could reveal signatures of past pathogen exposure. Using immunosequencing, the study profiled T cell repertoires from fewer than 700 subjects and related those repertoires to cytomegalovirus serostatus. Along with the roughly 670-subject first cohort, a separate validation cohort of 120 different subjects was used. The study combined high-throughput TCR immunosequencing, statistical association of individual TCRs with disease status, and machine learning to predict cytomegalovirus infection status. In a later analysis, previously published TCR beta repertoires from about 670 donors were re-analyzed and high-resolution HLA genotyping was added so that TCR occurrence patterns could be studied. Rather than using new phenotypic data, the later analysis identified candidate immune exposures from TCR beta sequences and from how often those sequences occurred across donors. An earlier analysis of 587 of the donors applied high-throughput TCR beta sequencing to assess whether each TCR beta V gene segment acted as functional or pseudogenic. Donor age, sex, ethnicity and CMV serostatus were collected together with the repertoire data. A later genetic analysis used genome-wide SNP genotypes for about three fifths of the roughly 700 donors, treating that subset as a discovery cohort. All discovery cohort repertoires had been generated on a single sequencing platform. HLA typing included class I and class II loci at four-digit resolution. Typing coverage differed by locus: A, B, C, DRB1 and DQB1 were typed in about 629-640 donors, DQA1 in approximately 520, DPA1 in around 600, and DPB1 in 472. Roughly 5 DR-DQ haplotypes were treated as single units for association and clustering because of strong linkage in the cohort. Among 300 to 450 genotyped donors of the cohort, an average of about 240,000 unique TCR beta nucleotide sequences were sequenced per donor, roughly 20% of them non-productive. Results the study describes overall, beyond this receptor: Some IMGT-functional V segments, including TRBV6-2 and TRBV6-3, could not be told apart with the 87-base-pair reads, so those segments were excluded. Correlated functional status among segregating V segments might reflect linkage disequilibrium, but an unknown experimental factor could not be ruled out. A later analysis found that most CMV-associated TCR beta chains appeared HLA-restricted, with HLA associations seemingly driven largely by CMV exposure. For the cohort, immune exposure information was limited to CMV serostatus. In a later genetic analysis, a missense DCLRE1C variant was associated with V-gene and J-gene trimming of TCR beta chains, and the association was replicated in an independent cohort. Compared with the approximately 710-donor mean, donors in an Asian-associated ancestry cluster had fewer N-insertions in productive TCRs, according to a later genetic analysis. According to the authors, the approach could potentially be generalized to other disease states and immunological phenotypes. Because some donors lacked HLA typing at each locus, the association tests relied only on the typed subset. In a later analysis, several top co-occurrence clusters were reported to appear linked to parvovirus B19, influenza, CMV and Epstein-Barr virus. This cohort had only TCR beta chains sequenced, and the lack of alpha or paired-chain data limited which features could be detected. In an earlier analysis of 500 to 650 of the donors, most TCR beta V segments appeared in productive rearrangements about 87% or about 30% of the time, broadly matching IMGT annotations. A total of 150 to 200 TCR beta chains were listed by the study as associated with cytomegalovirus. Across donors, most TCR sequences were observed very rarely, whereas some public TCRs were present in many individuals. When HLA alleles, especially DR and DQ, strongly co-occurred, attributing TCR associations to individual alleles was difficult. In vitro tests confirmed that a few of the cytomegalovirus-associated TCR beta chains recognize cytomegalovirus antigens. Roughly uniform sequencing depth across donors was assumed in presence/absence analyses, although this assumption may not hold. Because counts were too low, 15 to 20 rarely observed V segments, including chromosome 9 orphons, were left out of the earlier analysis of approximately 580 of the donors. A further reported finding was that TCR beta sequences accurately predicted the HLA-A and HLA-B alleles for most subjects in the first cohort. Cytomegalovirus status was reported to be diagnosed by the classifier with high specificity and sensitivity in both the original and validation cohorts. Compared with equally common non-associated chains, HLA-associated TCR beta chains in a later analysis were more clonally expanded and had lower generation probabilities. At a false discovery rate of 0.05, a later analysis linked under 20,000 TCR beta sequences to specific HLA alleles. In a later analysis, the rate of TCR association differed among HLA loci, with DRB1 alleles having the most associated TCRs and HLA-C alleles having the fewest. A cluster of highly shared sequence variants was judged likely to be a technical artifact of the sequencing pipeline.

The cohort comprised 670 or so healthy bone marrow donors. All cohort members were sampled while nominally healthy, although unrecorded immune exposures were likely present. The donor was CMV seropositive and belonged to the group of 250 to 300 seropositive cohort members. A peripheral blood sample was collected from each donor, and TCR beta sequencing was performed on peripheral blood mononuclear cells. The Qiagen DNeasy Blood Extraction Kit was used to extract genomic DNA from the blood cell samples. The CDR3 contains 15 residues, cysteine and phenylalanine counted. Of all the DNA, just the CDR3 is kept, 45 bases in frame from base 1. Taken from the germline V gene, the CDR1 and CDR2 loops are MNHEY and SVGAGI. The junction shows trimming of 0 bases on V and 12 bases on J, plus 15 bases between the germline ends. The library was made by the immunoSEQ multiplex PCR assay. For the multiplex PCR, a mixture combining 60 forward primers for TCR Vbeta segments and 13 reverse primers for TCR Jbeta segments was used. The CDR3 region of rearranged TCR beta genes was amplified from genomic DNA by a multiplex PCR assay. The amplified TCR beta libraries were sequenced on the Illumina HiSeq System as 87-base-pair reads. The study's own analysis went as follows. Across the roughly 670 repertoires, a later analysis counted roughly 84 million unique TCR beta chains, 9.5 million to 12 million of which were shared by at least two donors. Raw reads were error-corrected and collapsed into unique sequences with a nearest-neighbor algorithm that merged closely related sequences to remove PCR and sequencing errors. V, D and J gene segments were assigned by aligning CDR3 sequences to IMGT reference sequences. Each retained sequence needed at least a six-nucleotide match to both a V gene segment and a J gene segment. Rearrangements were classified as productive when the CDR3 lacked stop codons and remained in frame with V and J, and all other rearrangements were classified as non-productive. CDR3 was defined by IMGT convention, running from the second conserved V-encoded cysteine to the conserved J-encoded phenylalanine. The earlier analysis of 500 to 750 of the donors excluded any sequence lacking an unambiguous match to a single V gene segment. An earlier analysis of 500 to 600 of the donors classified V segments as functional when productive rearrangements were above 56.7% and as segregating when the standard deviation between donors was above 5%. A statistical classification framework was developed to diagnose cytomegalovirus status using the catalog of TCR beta chain sequences. A later analysis assigned V and J genes by comparing TCR nucleotide sequences with IMGT/GENE-DB human TR gene sequences. Using the TCRdist pipeline, a later analysis assigned CDR3 sequences along with most-parsimonious VDJ recombination scenarios. In a later analysis, every TCR beta chain was defined by the combination of its CDR3 amino acid sequence and its V-gene family, and reads without a unique V-gene family were dropped. In a later analysis, 550 to 650 highly shared, low-generation-probability nucleotide sequences were removed to address suspected cross-contamination and a sequencing artifact. For each public chain, a later analysis derived a clonal expansion index from normalized ranks of inferred template counts within each repertoire. In a later analysis, generation probabilities were computed with a VDJ recombination model fitted to out-of-frame rearrangements, and the resulting probabilities were checked against IGoR. A later analysis scored TCR-TCR, TCR-HLA and TCR-CMV co-occurrence with hypergeometric tests, applying a repertoire-size bias correction to TCR pairs. To estimate false discovery rates, a later analysis permuted the HLA or CMV assignments 20 times. A later analysis grouped co-occurring TCRs with DBSCAN, adding TCRdist sequence similarity when clustering within HLA-allele-positive subsets. For co-occurrence clustering, repertoires with fewer than 30,000 or more than 120,000 public chains were excluded, along with four or five repertoires with anomalous nucleotide sharing. TCRdb provides this immuneACCESS table in a form limited to in-frame rearrangements. Some clones are lacking; in checked studies, under half of them reflect an unresolved V gene, and why the rest are absent is not known. The DNA gave D and trimming, while V, J and clone size come from that table. The sample includes 95,000 to 100,000 clones, with under 80% observed a single time. The top ten clones comprise less than 9% of the sample.

The sequenced sample was PBMCs. The sequence was collected from a man aged 35 to 55 in good health and CMV-seropositive. In this chain, TRBV6-5 is recombined with TRBJ1-6; the D gene is perhaps TRBD1, from 6 matching bases. The bases read TGTGCCAGCAGTTACTCGAATCAGGGGCGCGTACCCCTCCACTTT. This is translated as CASSYSNQGRVPLHF.